This T cell receptor (beta chain) was obtained from a study of blood T cell repertoires in COVID-19. The CDR3 spans 15 residues. CDR1 is MDHEN and CDR2 is SYDVKM in the germline V gene. Trimming shortened V by 5 bases and J by 6 bases, and 20 bases separated the two germline ends. Participants had their cohort set by participant-reported clinical history. Recovered participants had two consecutive negative NP/OP PCR tests, healthcare professional clearance, or symptom resolution. The method was immunoSEQ multiplex PCR; TCRdb's version includes in-frame clones alone and lacks a portion of them. Here the sample spans approximately 320,000 clones, over 80% being singletons.

The sequence derives from a woman between 18 and 29 years old who had recovered from COVID-19. This chain joins TRBV28 and TRBJ2-7; the D gene is possibly TRBD2 (5 bases). Sequenced material: PBMCs or T cells enriched from blood (not recorded which). The DNA for the CDR3 is TGTGCCAGCAGTCGCTCGGGGATCCACTCCGCCGAGCAGTACTTC. It specifies CASSRSGIHSAEQYF.